The 15 T cell receptor beta chains in this list originate from one sample, sequenced in a study of control samples from healthy donors and cancer patients. Method: immunoSEQ multiplex PCR; TCRdb's copy keeps in-frame clones and lacks some. In the table there are around 20,000 clones, about four fifths of which are singletons. Sample: PBMCs. These receptors came from a man at least 80 years old with head and neck cancer.

This clone was detected a few times. V and J are TRBV19 and TRBJ1-5; no firm D call. Trimming left V 5 bases short and J 2 bases short, with 13 bases between. From germline, CDR1 is LNHDA and CDR2 SQIVND (reference sequence). The length of the CDR3 is 15 residues. The CDR3 is CASSPQRWGNQPQHF. The CDR3 DNA is TGTGCCAGTAGTCCACAACGGTGGGGCAATCAGCCCCAGCATTTT.

This chain connects TRBV10-3 to TRBJ2-1; the D gene is possibly TRBD2 (6 bases). The CDR3 loop spans 15 amino acids. The V and J ends lost 0 bases and 0 bases respectively, with 6 bases between them. Germline CDR1 reads ENHRY; CDR2 reads SYGVKD. The CDR3 loop is CAISESGGSYNEQFF. CDR3 nucleotides: TGTGCCATCAGTGAGTCCGGGGGCTCCTACAATGAGCAGTTCTTC.

For this clone: This sample includes further DNA sequences coding for the same CDR3. V usage is TRBV11-2 and J usage is TRBJ1-2; 7 positions agree with TRBD1. Germline CDR1 reads SGHAT; CDR2 reads FQNNGV. J was trimmed by 4 bases and V by 0 bases; bases with no gene match: 5. This CDR3 is built from 15 residues. CDR3 DNA: TGTGCCAGCAGCTTAGATTTCGGGACAGCCTATGGCTACACCTTC. Translating it yields CASSLDFGTAYGYTF.

The chain joins TRBV6-5 to TRBJ1-3; no firm D call. Germline-derived CDR1 and CDR2 are MNHEY and SVGAGI. The CDR3 has 10 amino acids. The germline V and J ends were trimmed by 8 bases and 8 bases, with 7 bases remaining between them. The CDR3 coding sequence is TGTGCCAGCGGGGTGCACACCATATATTTT. It specifies CASGVHTIYF.

V gene TRBV19 combines with J gene TRBJ2-1; a weak D match, TRBD1 (5 bases). Between the trimmed V and J ends, which lost 3 bases and 0 bases, there was a span of 9 bases. CDR1 and CDR2 (germline): LNHDA, SQIVND (reference sequence). The CDR3 contains 15 residues. CDR3 sequence: CASSIDSSSYNEQFF. CDR3 nucleotides: TGTGCCAGTAGTATTGACAGTTCCTCCTACAATGAGCAGTTCTTC.

V is TRBV4-3 and J is TRBJ2-1, with TRBD1 identical over 7 bases. Per germline, CDR1 LGHNA and CDR2 YSLEER. This CDR3 contains 13 residues. J gave up 8 bases and V 4 bases, and 5 bases lay outside the gene matches. The CDR3 loop is CASSPGQWDEQFF. CDR3 bases: TGCGCCAGCAGCCCGGGACAGTGGGATGAGCAGTTCTTC.

This chain joins TRBV28 and TRBJ1-1; D gene unclear. This CDR3 has 13 amino acids. The V end lost 4 bases, the J end lost 4 bases, and 10 bases lay between the germline ends. Germline V gives CDR1 MDHEN, CDR2 SYDVKM. The CDR3 nucleotides read TGTGCCAGCAGTTCGTTTTGGGGCACTGAAGCTTTCTTT. Its protein is CASSSFWGTEAFF.

The chain joins TRBV19 to TRBJ1-5, with a tentative D call TRBD1 (5 bases). The CDR3 covers 15 residues. Trimming cost V 10 bases and J 0 bases, with 16 bases left between them. The germline V gene has CDR1 LNHDA and CDR2 SQIVND (reference sequence). CDR3 sequence: CATKLEGTSNQPQHF. Here the CDR3 DNA reads TGTGCCACAAAGTTGGAAGGGACTAGCAATCAGCCCCAGCATTTT.

The CDR3 nucleotides are TGTGCCAGCAGCTTAGGGCAAAACAATGAGCAGTTCTTC. As protein: CASSLGQNNEQFF. The chain uses TRBV11-2 and TRBJ2-1; D remains unclear. CDR3 length equals 13 residues. Trimming cost V 1 base and J 5 bases, with 6 bases left between them. The V gene's germline CDR1 is SGHAT and CDR2 FQNNGV. The full variable domain, its missing parts supplied by reference TRBV11-2 and TRBJ2-1, is EAGVAQSPRYKIIEKRQSVAFWCNPISGHATLYWYQQILGQGPKLLIQFQNNGVVDDSQLPKDRFSAERLKGVDSTLKIQPAKLEDSAVYLCASSLGQNNEQFFGPGTRLTVL.

The J gene is TRBJ1-6, the V gene TRBV7-2; D gene uncertain. V was cut by 0 bases and J by 10 bases, with 7 bases left in between. Germline-derived CDR1 and CDR2 are SGHTA and FQGNSA. This CDR3 has 13 amino acids. The CDR3 loop is CASSLAVRSPLHF. CDR3 nucleotides: TGTGCCAGCAGCTTAGCAGTACGGTCACCCCTCCACTTT.

This clone appeared once. The rearrangement joins TRBV5-1 to TRBJ2-1; D unresolved. Germline V CDR1 and CDR2: SGHRS, YFSETQ. This CDR3 has 15 residues. V lost 1 base and J lost 0, with 8 bases in between. CDR3 amino acids: CASSLSTSSYNEQFF. For the CDR3, the DNA is TGCGCCAGCAGCTTGTCCACGAGCTCCTACAATGAGCAGTTCTTC.

The rearrangement joins TRBV27 to TRBJ2-2; D is undetermined. The germline gives CDR1 MNHEY, CDR2 SMNVEV (reference sequence). V lost 3 bases and J 6 bases, leaving 8 bases between the germline ends. This CDR3 is 13 amino acids long. CDR3 residues: CASSFDPAGELFF. The CDR3 coding sequence is TGTGCCAGCAGTTTCGACCCGGCCGGGGAGCTGTTTTTT.

This clone showed up just a few times. The chain uses TRBV27 and TRBJ2-2; TRBD2 might be the D (5 bases). CDR3 length equals 15 residues. The V and J ends lost 3 bases and 2 bases respectively, with 10 bases between them. Germline V gene lookup returns CDR1 MNHEY and CDR2 SMNVEV (reference sequence). This CDR3 reads CASSFSPGNTGELFF. The DNA of the CDR3 is TGTGCCAGCAGTTTTTCCCCGGGAAACACCGGGGAGCTGTTTTTT.

This chain connects TRBV6-2 or TRBV6-3 to TRBJ1-5, with D uncertain. Trimming removed 3 bases at V and 2 bases at J, with 8 bases between. The germline gives CDR1 MNHEY, CDR2 SVGEGT. The CDR3 is 14 amino acids. CDR3: CASSYWMGNQPQHF. In DNA form, the CDR3 reads TGTGCCAGCAGTTATTGGATGGGCAATCAGCCCCAGCATTTT.

This clone was seen more than once but under ten times. The chain is built from TRBV15 and TRBJ2-3; D ambiguous. Deletions cut 5 bases from V and 2 bases from J, with 5 bases between. The germline V gene encodes CDR1 LNHNV and CDR2 YYDKDF (reference sequence). This CDR3 has 12 amino acids. The CDR3 region is CATSGLTDTQYF. The DNA of the CDR3 is TGTGCCACCAGCGGCCTCACAGATACGCAGTATTTT.